Following are 32 T cell receptor beta chains from one sample sequenced in a study of shared clonotypes between healthy human individuals. Assay: immunoSEQ multiplex PCR; the TCRdb copy retains only in-frame clones and omits some. The repertoire consists of approximately 640,000 clones, with about two thirds occurring once and the leading ten covering approximately 1.8%. The material sequenced was memory CD4+ T cells sorted from blood. Specified subset: CD45RA-negative fraction. Source of these receptors: a woman in her 30s in good health.

This chain joins TRBV5-1 and TRBJ2-3; D may be TRBD2 (5 bases). The CDR3 is made up of 16 amino acids. Trimming removed 0 bases at V and 1 base at J, with 12 bases between. In germline, CDR1 is SGHRS, CDR2 YFSETQ. CDR3 sequence (DNA): TGCGCCAGCAGCTTGGGGCGCGGGTCGGGCACAGATACGCAGTATTTT. This translates into CASSLGRGSGTDTQYF.

J is TRBJ1-2 and V is TRBV7-9; possibly TRBD1 for D (5 bases). The V and J ends lost 5 bases and 0 bases respectively, with 13 bases between them. The CDR3 length is 15 residues. Germline V lookup: CDR1 SEHNR, CDR2 FQNEAQ (reference sequence). The CDR3 DNA sequence: TGTGCCAGCAGCCATGTACTGGGGGCTAACTATGGCTACACCTTC. This encodes CASSHVLGANYGYTF.

The V gene is TRBV19, the J gene TRBJ1-3; no clear D gene. The CDR3 loop spans 15 amino acids. Germline-derived CDR1 and CDR2 are LNHDA and SQIVND (reference sequence). V was pared by 3 bases and J by 0 bases, with 9 bases between. CDR3 in amino acids: CASSIGRNSGNTIYF. The CDR3 DNA reads as TGTGCCAGTAGTATCGGACGGAACTCTGGAAACACCATATATTTT. The full variable domain, with the rest looked up from reference TRBV19 and TRBJ1-3, is DGGITQSPKYLFRKEGQNVTLSCEQNLNHDAMYWYRQDPGQGLRLIYYSQIVNDFQKGDIAEGYSVSREKKESFPLTVTSAQKNPTAFYLCASSIGRNSGNTIYFGEGSWLTVV.

V usage is TRBV29-1 and J usage is TRBJ2-7; TRBD1 aligns across 7 bases. CDR1 is SQVTM, CDR2 ANQGSEA, per germline. The CDR3 loop spans 12 amino acids. V gave up 6 bases and J gave up 4 bases; unmatched junction bases: 6. DNA for the CDR3: TGCAGCGTAGCAGGGGGTCCTTACGAGCAGTACTTC. Protein: CSVAGGPYEQYF.

This chain joins TRBV18 and TRBJ2-7; TRBD1 matches at 7 bases. The V gene's germline CDR1 is KGHSH and CDR2 LQKENI. V lost 3 bases and J lost 3; bases outside the gene matches: 11. This CDR3 is built from 16 residues. CDR3: CASSPPFGTEGYEQYF. The CDR3 coding sequence is TGTGCCAGCTCACCCCCTTTCGGGACAGAGGGCTACGAGCAGTACTTC.

This sequence joins TRBV15 and TRBJ1-4; D is uncertain. The CDR3 covers 13 residues. The V end lost 5 bases, the J end lost 5 bases, and 9 bases lay between the germline ends. CDR1 and CDR2 from the germline V gene are LNHNV and YYDKDF (reference sequence). CDR3 DNA: TGTGCCACCAGCCCCCGGGAAAATGAAAAACTGTTTTTT. Encoded protein: CATSPRENEKLFF.

This clone was seen only a few times. The chain couples TRBV6-1 to TRBJ1-4; no clear D gene. V lost 7 bases, J lost 7 bases, and 10 bases lay in between. The germline V gene has CDR1 MNHNS and CDR2 SASEGT. The CDR3 runs 12 residues. CDR3 loop: CASTPNGEKLFF. The CDR3 DNA reads TGTGCCAGCACCCCGAACGGTGAAAAACTGTTTTTT.

This clone is a singleton in its sample. The rearrangement uses TRBV13 and TRBJ1-4; D perhaps matches TRBD1 (6 bases). Germline CDR1 reads PRHDT; CDR2 reads FYEKMQ (reference sequence). V shed 2 bases and J shed 3 bases, with 13 bases lying between them. CDR3 length: 16 residues. CDR3 bases: TGTGCCAGCAGCTTAAAGGCCAGGGGTTCTAATGAAAAACTGTTTTTT. Protein product: CASSLKARGSNEKLFF.

This clone showed up just once. The chain couples TRBV5-4 to TRBJ2-3; D is unresolved. The CDR3 consists of 11 residues. The ends were cut back, 4 bases at V and 4 bases at J, with 4 bases in the middle. Germline V gene lookup returns CDR1 SGHNT and CDR2 YYREEE (reference sequence). In DNA form, the CDR3 reads TGTGCCAGCAGCGCTTCAGATACGCAGTATTTT. This gives the protein CASSASDTQYF.

This clone was detected once. The chain links TRBV25-1 to TRBJ2-5; TRBD2 agrees at 7 bases. With V trimmed by 6 bases and J by 10 bases, 14 bases remained unmatched. This CDR3 spans 14 amino acids. CDR1 is MGHDK and CDR2 is SYGVNS in the germline V gene. The chain's CDR3 is CASRGAGAAGDQYF. Written as DNA, the CDR3 is TGTGCCAGCAGGGGCGCGGGAGCTGCTGGTGACCAGTACTTC.

This clone was found a few times. CDR3 sequence: CATSPRTGAKDYGYTF. The CDR3 region has the DNA TGTGCCACCAGCCCTCGGACAGGGGCGAAAGACTATGGCTACACCTTC. V gene TRBV15 combines with J gene TRBJ1-2; 9 bases align to TRBD1. V lost 5 bases to trimming and J lost 3 bases; unmatched junction nucleotides: 10. The CDR3 is 16 amino acids. CDR1 is LNHNV, CDR2 YYDKDF, per germline (reference sequence).

The rearrangement links TRBV5-1 to TRBJ2-5; D gene uncertain. CDR1 is SGHRS, CDR2 YFSETQ, per germline. The ends were cut back, 2 bases at V and 5 bases at J, with 10 bases in the middle. This CDR3 has 13 amino acids. The CDR3 coding sequence is TGCGCCAGCAGCTTCGTTTCGGAGGAGACCCAGTACTTC. Translated, it gives CASSFVSEETQYF.

A few counts support this clone. The chain recombines TRBV5-1 with TRBJ1-1; a weak D match, TRBD1 (5 bases). The germline gives CDR1 SGHRS, CDR2 YFSETQ. The CDR3 extends over 15 amino acids. Trimming stripped 0 bases from V and 3 bases from J, with 12 bases between. The CDR3 DNA follows: TGCGCCAGCAGCTTGGACAGCCGCAGGGACACTGAAGCTTTCTTT. Its translation: CASSLDSRRDTEAFF.

This clone showed up just a few times. The chain carries TRBV6-6 and TRBJ1-4; D call uncertain. The V end was cut by 5 bases, the J end by 14 bases, with 18 bases between. In germline, CDR1 is MNHNY, CDR2 SVGAGI (reference sequence). CDR3 size: 13 residues. The CDR3 sequence is CASSREFGLGLFF. The CDR3 nucleotides read TGTGCCAGCAGTAGGGAGTTCGGGCTAGGGCTGTTTTTT.

This clone was detected ten times or more. This chain connects TRBV14 to TRBJ1-1; D is uncertain. The V gene's germline CDR1 is SGHDN and CDR2 FVKESK. CDR3 length: 13 amino acids. The V and J ends lost 2 bases and 3 bases respectively, with 7 bases between them. CDR3 amino acids: CASSQNGDTEAFF. CDR3 sequence (DNA): TGTGCCAGCAGCCAAAACGGGGACACTGAAGCTTTCTTT.

The V gene is TRBV25-1, the J gene TRBJ2-2, with 7 bases lining up with TRBD2. The J segment lost 7 bases and the V segment lost 1 base, leaving 6 bases of the junction unmatched. CDR1 and CDR2 from the germline V gene are MGHDK and SYGVNS. The CDR3 has 15 amino acids. CDR3 region: CASSELLGGVGELFF. For the CDR3, the DNA is TGTGCCAGCAGTGAATTACTGGGAGGGGTCGGGGAGCTGTTTTTT.

V is TRBV19 and J is TRBJ2-1; 7 nucleotides agree with TRBD2. This CDR3 contains 16 residues. In germline, CDR1 is LNHDA, CDR2 SQIVND (reference sequence). V was clipped by 4 bases and J by 0 bases; unmatched bases: 6. CDR3 coding DNA: TGTGCCAGTAGTAAATTAGCGGGCAGCTCCTACAATGAGCAGTTCTTC. Translating it yields CASSKLAGSSYNEQFF.

The gene calls are TRBV7-3 and TRBJ2-1; D is undetermined. CDR3 size: 15 residues. The germline V gene has CDR1 SGHTA and CDR2 FQGTGA. V lost 5 bases and J lost 8, with 19 bases in between. DNA of the CDR3: TGTGCCAGCAGCCCAGCTGGATTCGGTGGCGATGAGCAGTTCTTC. It translates to CASSPAGFGGDEQFF.

The CDR3 region is CASSTLQGAGTEAFF. CDR3 DNA sequence: TGTGCCAGCAGTACACTTCAGGGGGCAGGCACTGAAGCTTTCTTT. This chain uses TRBV2 with TRBJ1-1; 8 bases match TRBD1. The CDR3 has 15 residues. J gave up 4 bases and V 5 bases, and 9 bases lay outside the gene matches. Germline CDR1 SNHLY, CDR2 FYNNEI.

The chain combines TRBV4-2 with TRBJ2-2, with TRBD2 identical over 9 bases. The trim removed 5 bases at V and 4 bases at J, leaving 8 bases unmatched. The CDR3 spans 16 residues. Looked up from germline, CDR1 is LGHNA and CDR2 is YNFKEQ. The CDR3 sequence: CASSLGLAGSTGELFF. The CDR3 coding sequence is TGTGCCAGCAGCTTGGGCCTAGCGGGAAGCACCGGGGAGCTGTTTTTT.

The rearrangement links TRBV4-1 to TRBJ2-5; a weak D match, TRBD2 (7 bases). Looked up from germline, CDR1 is MGHRA and CDR2 is YSYEKL. Deletions cut 8 bases from V and 2 bases from J, with 24 bases between. This CDR3 is 17 amino acids long. The CDR3: CASGGPGLSGVQETQYF. CDR3 in DNA: TGCGCCAGCGGGGGCCCTGGTTTAAGCGGGGTTCAAGAGACCCAGTACTTC.

This clone occurred many times. The chain links TRBV28 to TRBJ1-4, with 9 nucleotides matching TRBD1. V lost 5 bases, J lost 8 bases, and 21 bases stayed unmatched. This CDR3 region has 19 residues. CDR1 is MDHEN and CDR2 is SYDVKM in the germline V gene. The CDR3 sequence: CASSAIRDRDRVFREKLFF. CDR3 sequence (DNA): TGTGCCAGCAGTGCGATTCGGGACCGGGACAGGGTTTTTAGGGAAAAACTGTTTTTT.

This sequence joins TRBV28 and TRBJ1-4, with D perhaps TRBD1 (5 bases). The CDR3 is 12 amino acids. V shed 10 bases and J shed 8 bases, with 14 bases lying between them. Germline CDR1 is MDHEN and CDR2 is SYDVKM. In nucleotides, the CDR3 is TGTGCCACCGGACAATCGGAAGAAAAACTGTTTTTT. The encoded protein is CATGQSEEKLFF. The full variable domain, completed using reference TRBV28 and TRBJ1-4, is DVKVTQSSRYLVKRTGEKVFLECVQDMDHENMFWYRQDPGLGLRLIYFSYDVKMKEKGDIPEGYSVSREKKERFSLILESASTNQTSMYLCATGQSEEKLFFGSGTQLSVL.

The CDR3 is CAWSVGDNQPQHF. The CDR3 nucleotides are TGTGCCTGGAGTGTAGGCGATAATCAGCCCCAGCATTTT. The V gene is TRBV30, the J gene TRBJ1-5, with D hard to call. V shed 0 bases and J shed 4 bases, with 7 bases lying between them. CDR1 is GTSNPN and CDR2 is SVGIG in the germline V gene (reference sequence). The CDR3 is 13 amino acids.

This clone appeared once. The V gene is TRBV5-4, the J gene TRBJ2-5; TRBD2 matches at 10 bases. This CDR3 has 15 residues. CDR1 and CDR2 (germline): SGHNT, YYREEE (reference sequence). Unmatched junction bases numbered 5, after V lost 0 bases and J lost 6 bases. CDR3 sequence reads: CASSLGASGSQTQYF. The CDR3 DNA follows: TGTGCCAGCAGCTTGGGGGCTAGCGGGAGTCAGACCCAGTACTTC.

The chain is built from TRBV5-8 and TRBJ1-2; D is possibly TRBD1 (6 bases). The CDR3 has 12 amino acids. Germline V lookup: CDR1 SGHTS, CDR2 YDEGEE. Between the trimmed V and J ends, which lost 4 bases and 5 bases, there was a span of 9 bases. The CDR3 region is CASSVTGYGYTF. CDR3 in DNA: TGTGCCAGCAGCGTAACAGGGTATGGCTACACCTTC.

V gene TRBV27 combines with J gene TRBJ1-1, with unresolved D. CDR1 and CDR2 from the germline V gene are MNHEY and SMNVEV (reference sequence). V lost 6 bases and J lost 2, with 7 bases in between. The CDR3 is 12 amino acids. The CDR3 sequence is CASRKHNTEAFF. CDR3 sequence (DNA): TGTGCCAGCAGGAAACACAACACTGAAGCTTTCTTT.

For this clone: This same CDR3 is encoded by further DNA sequences in the sample. The rearrangement uses TRBV5-4 and TRBJ2-2; a weak D match, TRBD2 (6 bases). The germline CDR1 and CDR2 sequences are SGHNT and YYREEE (reference sequence). The length of the CDR3 is 15 residues. V was trimmed by 2 bases and J by 2 bases, leaving 10 bases between them. The CDR3 DNA reads TGTGCCAGCAGCTTTCCGGGACTCAACACCGGGGAGCTGTTTTTT. Translating it yields CASSFPGLNTGELFF.

This clone was observed once. A much larger clone differs by one base, so this may be a read error. V usage is TRBV5-8 and J usage is TRBJ2-3; possibly TRBD2 for D (5 bases). The CDR3 runs to 12 residues. The germline V and J ends were trimmed by 4 bases and 4 bases, with 7 bases remaining between them. The germline V gene encodes CDR1 SGHTS and CDR2 YDEGEE. CDR3 in amino acids: CASSGSADTQYF. The CDR3 nucleotides read TGTGCCAGCAGCGGGAGCGCAGATACGCAGTATTTT.

The J gene is TRBJ2-3, the V gene TRBV28, with 8 positions matching TRBD2. CDR1 and CDR2 from the germline V gene are MDHEN and SYDVKM. CDR3 size: 16 residues. The ends lost 6 bases at V and 4 bases at J; junction bases unmatched: 12. DNA for the CDR3: TGTGCCAGCAGCCCGTGGACTAGCTCTCGACCAGATACGCAGTATTTT. Amino acids: CASSPWTSSRPDTQYF.

This chain joins TRBV7-3 and TRBJ1-2; D ambiguous. CDR1 is SGHTA and CDR2 is FQGTGA in the germline V gene. The V end lost 5 bases, the J end lost 4 bases, and 14 bases lay between the germline ends. This CDR3 region has 14 residues. DNA of the CDR3: TGTGCCAGCAGCCCGACCGGACGGTCCTATGGCTACACCTTC. It is translated as CASSPTGRSYGYTF.

This chain connects TRBV19 to TRBJ2-5, with D perhaps matching TRBD1 (6 bases). The DNA end lines up better with TRBJ2-7; the J call may be wrong. Germline CDR1 LNHDA, CDR2 SQIVND (reference sequence). The CDR3 loop spans 15 amino acids. This chain's CDR3 is CASSILQGVVYEQYF. In nucleotides, the CDR3 is TGTGCCAGTAGTATCCTACAGGGTGTGGTCTACGAGCAGTACTTC.